This TCR beta chain was observed in a study of blood T cells in healthy people across ages. Turning to the study itself: With template switching, about one barcoded beta molecule was captured per two T cells.

This clonotype has just a few counts. For the second PCR, which ran for roughly 7 to 11 cycles, a sample-barcoded 5' primer and a J-beta primer mix were used. TCRdb independently ran MiXCR on the 5' RACE reads; one entry per CDR3 protein. The sample contains fewer than 1,000,000 distinct CDR3 sequences, about 42% of which appear only once. V lost 4 bases and J 7 bases, leaving 6 bases between the germline ends. The germline CDR1 and CDR2 sequences are SGHTA and FQGNSA. The length of the CDR3 is 11 residues. Sample: blood. The clonotype originates from a man aged 55 to 70 in good health. This chain links TRBV7-2 with TRBJ2-3; D could derive from TRBD1 or TRBD2 (5 bases each). The CDR3 reads CASSWGNTQYF. CDR3 bases: TGTGCCAGCAGCTGGGGGAATACGCAGTATTTT.